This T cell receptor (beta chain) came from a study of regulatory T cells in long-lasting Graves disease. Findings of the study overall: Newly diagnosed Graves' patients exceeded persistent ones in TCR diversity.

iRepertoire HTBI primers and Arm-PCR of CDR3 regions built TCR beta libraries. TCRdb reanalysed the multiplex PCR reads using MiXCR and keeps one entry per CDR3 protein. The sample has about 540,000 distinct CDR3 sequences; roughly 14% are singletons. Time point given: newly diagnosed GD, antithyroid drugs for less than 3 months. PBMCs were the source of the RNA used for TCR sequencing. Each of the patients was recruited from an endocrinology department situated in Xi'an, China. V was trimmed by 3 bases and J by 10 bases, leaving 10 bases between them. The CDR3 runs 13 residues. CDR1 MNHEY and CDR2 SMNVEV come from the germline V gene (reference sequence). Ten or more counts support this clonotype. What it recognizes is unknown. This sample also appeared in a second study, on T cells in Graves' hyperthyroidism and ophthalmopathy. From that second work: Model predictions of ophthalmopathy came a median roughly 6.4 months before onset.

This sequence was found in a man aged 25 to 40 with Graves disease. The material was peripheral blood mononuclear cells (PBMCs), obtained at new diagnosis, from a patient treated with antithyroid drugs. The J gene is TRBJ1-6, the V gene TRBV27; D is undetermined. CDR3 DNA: TGTGCCAGCAGTTTGTATGGGGTATCACCCCTCCACTTT. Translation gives CASSLYGVSPLHF.